One and the same sample provided the 23 T cell receptor beta chains below, sequenced in a study of T cell responses to AZD1222 COVID-19 vaccine. Produced via immunoSEQ multiplex PCR; TCRdb's table is partial and in-frame only. The sample includes roughly 140,000 clones, approximately 93% of them seen just once. The sequencing here drew on peripheral blood, taken after recovery from COVID-19. The receptors here all came from an adult who had recovered from COVID-19.

J is TRBJ1-1 and V is TRBV19; 7 bases align to TRBD1. J lost 4 bases, V lost 5 bases, and 7 bases had no gene match. CDR1 is LNHDA and CDR2 is SQIVND in the germline V gene (reference sequence). The CDR3 has 14 residues. This CDR3 is CASSFRDRFTEAFF. The CDR3 DNA reads as TGTGCCAGTAGTTTCCGGGACAGATTCACTGAAGCTTTCTTT. Full variable domain (missing parts from reference TRBV19 and TRBJ1-1): DGGITQSPKYLFRKEGQNVTLSCEQNLNHDAMYWYRQDPGQGLRLIYYSQIVNDFQKGDIAEGYSVSREKKESFPLTVTSAQKNPTAFYLCASSFRDRFTEAFFGQGTRLTVV.

V is TRBV2 and J is TRBJ2-7; TRBD2 matches 10 bases. Germline V gives CDR1 SNHLY, CDR2 FYNNEI. V was pared by 9 bases and J by 5 bases, with 10 bases of the junction left unmatched. This CDR3 contains 14 residues. Written as DNA, the CDR3 is TGTGCCAGTAACCTAGCGGGAGCGATAAACGAGCAGTACTTC. This gives the protein CASNLAGAINEQYF.

This chain joins TRBV28 and TRBJ2-7; D may be TRBD1 or TRBD2 (6 bases each). This CDR3 has 15 amino acids. Trimming left V 6 bases short and J 2 bases short, with 17 bases between. From germline, CDR1 is MDHEN and CDR2 SYDVKM. CDR3 loop: CASRSRGSGTYEQYF. CDR3 nucleotides: TGTGCCAGCAGGTCCAGGGGTAGCGGTACCTACGAGCAGTACTTC.

The rearrangement joins TRBV2 to TRBJ2-2; D remains unclear. Germline CDR1 SNHLY, CDR2 FYNNEI. Trimming took 3 bases from V and 0 from J, leaving 8 bases between them. This CDR3 has 15 residues. CDR3 nucleotides: TGTGCCAGCAGTGAGTTTCGGTCGAACACCGGGGAGCTGTTTTTT. Residues: CASSEFRSNTGELFF.

The chain combines TRBV7-8 with TRBJ1-5, with D perhaps TRBD1 (5 bases). Germline V gene data show CDR1 as SGHVS and CDR2 as FQNEAQ. The V end lost 4 bases, the J end lost 7 bases, and 11 bases lay between the germline ends. This CDR3 contains 13 residues. The CDR3 spells CASSWDLGQPQHF. CDR3 coding DNA: TGTGCCAGCAGCTGGGACCTAGGCCAGCCCCAGCATTTT.

The genes are TRBV28 and TRBJ2-7; 8 bases align to TRBD2. This CDR3 comprises 13 residues. Germline CDR1 and CDR2: MDHEN and SYDVKM. As DNA, the CDR3 is TGTGCGTCAAGGCGGGAGGCCTCCTACGAGCAGTACTTC. This encodes CASRREASYEQYF.

A few counts support this clone. This chain joins TRBV2 and TRBJ2-2; 10 bases line up with TRBD1. The CDR3 totals 15 residues. Losses at the gene ends were 5 bases for V and 3 bases for J; bases not matched to a gene: 3. CDR1 and CDR2 (germline): SNHLY, FYNNEI. The CDR3 bases are TGTGCCAGCAGTACCGGACAGGGGGACACCGGGGAGCTGTTTTTT. This translates into CASSTGQGDTGELFF. The full variable domain, rest sourced from reference TRBV2 and TRBJ2-2, is EPEVTQTPSHQVTQMGQEVILRCVPISNHLYFYWYRQILGQKVEFLVSFYNNEISEKSEIFDDQFSVERPDGSNFTLKIRSTKLEDSAMYFCASSTGQGDTGELFFGEGSRLTVL.

The chain recombines TRBV28 with TRBJ1-5; D not certain. Germline CDR1 reads MDHEN; CDR2 reads SYDVKM. V dropped 6 bases and J dropped 0 bases, with 12 bases sitting between them. This CDR3 region has 15 residues. CDR3 sequence reads: CASRGSWDSNQPQHF. The CDR3 DNA follows: TGTGCCAGCAGAGGTTCGTGGGATAGCAATCAGCCCCAGCATTTT. Drawing the rest from reference TRBV28 and TRBJ1-5, the complete variable domain is DVKVTQSSRYLVKRTGEKVFLECVQDMDHENMFWYRQDPGLGLRLIYFSYDVKMKEKGDIPEGYSVSREKKERFSLILESASTNQTSMYLCASRGSWDSNQPQHFGDGTRLSIL.

The chain recombines TRBV30 with TRBJ2-7; D might be TRBD2 (5 bases). Trimming stripped 0 bases from V and 1 base from J, with 13 bases between. There are 15 residues in the CDR3. Germline values: CDR1 GTSNPN, CDR2 SVGIG (reference sequence). The CDR3 spells CAWSVFHGESYEQYF. The CDR3 DNA is TGTGCCTGGAGTGTCTTTCACGGGGAATCCTACGAGCAGTACTTC.

J is TRBJ1-5 and V is TRBV12-3 or TRBV12-4; perhaps TRBD1 as D (6 bases). V was trimmed by 1 base and J by 9 bases, leaving 10 bases between them. CDR3 length equals 13 residues. CDR3 nucleotide sequence: TGTGCCAGCAGTTTAGGGGGGGGGCGGCCCCAGCATTTT. This gives the protein CASSLGGGRPQHF.

The V gene is TRBV5-1, the J gene TRBJ2-2; possible D gene TRBD2, 5 bases. The V gene lost 4 bases and the J gene lost 2 bases, with 18 bases spanning the gap. Germline loops: CDR1 SGHRS, CDR2 YFSETQ. CDR3 size: 17 residues. DNA for the CDR3: TGCGCCAGCAGCCCCTACCTATTAGCGACTAACACCGGGGAGCTGTTTTTT. It translates to CASSPYLLATNTGELFF.

The chain joins TRBV6-5 to TRBJ1-2; no clear D. The CDR3 runs to 11 residues. The V gene's germline CDR1 is MNHEY and CDR2 SVGAGI. Trimming shortened V by 6 bases and J by 7 bases, and 9 bases separated the two germline ends. The CDR3 sequence: CASRGGGGYTF. The CDR3 coding sequence is TGTGCCAGCAGGGGAGGAGGTGGCTACACCTTC.

The chain recombines TRBV13 with TRBJ2-2; D perhaps matches TRBD2 (5 bases). The V gene lost 2 bases and the J gene lost 6 bases, with 7 bases spanning the gap. CDR3 length equals 13 residues. Germline lookup yields CDR1 PRHDT and CDR2 FYEKMQ (reference sequence). CDR3 DNA: TGTGCCAGCAGCTTATGGCGGGCCGGGGAGCTGTTTTTT. It codes for CASSLWRAGELFF.

The CDR3 coding sequence is TGTGCCAGCAGCTTACCCGGCCGTAACTATGGCTACACCTTC. It is translated as CASSLPGRNYGYTF. The chain uses TRBV5-6 and TRBJ1-2; D remains unclear. V was cut by 2 bases and J by 1 base, with 9 bases left in between. The CDR3 spans 14 residues. Germline V gene sequence: CDR1 SGHDT, CDR2 YYEEEE.

The chain is built from TRBV4-1 and TRBJ1-5; no clear D. Trimming shortened V by 3 bases and J by 3 bases, and 18 bases separated the two germline ends. This CDR3 has 17 residues. Germline lookup yields CDR1 MGHRA and CDR2 YSYEKL. The CDR3 sequence: CASSHIILGIPNQPQHF. The CDR3 DNA sequence: TGCGCCAGCAGCCACATAATCCTCGGGATCCCCAATCAGCCCCAGCATTTT.

J is TRBJ2-1 and V is TRBV3-1 (or the pseudogene TRBV3-2), with a possible D match to TRBD2 (6 bases). This CDR3 is built from 15 residues. Trimming pared 3 bases from V and 3 bases from J, leaving 12 bases between. Germline loops: CDR1 LGHDT, CDR2 YNNKEL (reference sequence). The CDR3: CASSHWRAVYNEQFF. CDR3 DNA sequence: TGTGCCAGCAGCCACTGGAGGGCCGTCTACAATGAGCAGTTCTTC.

The chain recombines TRBV10-3 with TRBJ2-7; D perhaps matches TRBD2 (5 bases). This CDR3 is built from 13 residues. Germline V gives CDR1 ENHRY, CDR2 SYGVKD. Trimming shortened V by 4 bases and J by 5 bases, and 12 bases separated the two germline ends. CDR3 amino acids: CAISGAEAHEQYF. The CDR3 nucleotides read TGTGCCATCAGTGGAGCGGAAGCCCACGAGCAGTACTTC.

This clone was seen once. The V and J genes are TRBV6-5 and TRBJ2-7; D unclear. Germline V gene data show CDR1 as MNHEY and CDR2 as SVGAGI. This CDR3 has 15 amino acids. The germline V and J ends were trimmed by 0 bases and 1 base, with 10 bases remaining between them. For the CDR3, the DNA is TGTGCCAGCAGTTACTCTCGGACCCTTTCCTACGAGCAGTACTTC. As protein: CASSYSRTLSYEQYF.

J is TRBJ2-5 and V is TRBV5-1; no clear D gene. The CDR3 consists of 14 residues. CDR1 is SGHRS, CDR2 YFSETQ, per germline. V was cut by 3 bases and J by 2 bases, with 11 bases left in between. The CDR3 region has the DNA TGCGCCAGCAGCTCGGGCAAAACACAAGAGACCCAGTACTTC. This encodes CASSSGKTQETQYF.

The V gene is TRBV2, the J gene TRBJ1-6, with D maybe TRBD1 (6 bases). The V gene lost 2 bases and the J gene lost 6 bases, with 14 bases spanning the gap. This CDR3 spans 16 amino acids. Germline-derived CDR1 and CDR2 are SNHLY and FYNNEI. The CDR3 DNA follows: TGTGCCAGCAGTGAAAGAGGGGGGCCCGGTAATTCACCCCTCCACTTT. Its translation: CASSERGGPGNSPLHF.

This clone has just one count. The chain recombines TRBV11-3 with TRBJ2-7; 8 bases agree with TRBD1. The V gene's germline CDR1 is SGHNT and CDR2 YENEEA. With 2 bases clipped from V and 6 bases from J, the junction kept 3 bases outside the gene matches. This CDR3 spans 13 amino acids. In nucleotides, the CDR3 is TGTGCCAGCAGCTTACAGGGGGCACGCGAGCAGTACTTC. Amino acids: CASSLQGAREQYF.

In DNA, the CDR3 is TGTGCCAGCAGTCCCGGGACAGGGGGAGTGTATAGCAATCAGCCCCAGCATTTT. It specifies CASSPGTGGVYSNQPQHF. V usage is TRBV28 and J usage is TRBJ1-5, with 11 nucleotides matching TRBD1. The CDR3 totals 18 residues. Unmatched junction bases numbered 9, after V lost 5 bases and J lost 0 bases. The germline gives CDR1 MDHEN, CDR2 SYDVKM.

This sequence joins TRBV5-1 and TRBJ2-7; 12 bases align to TRBD2. Trimming removed 2 bases from V and 7 bases from J; junction bases left unmatched: 1. The CDR3 runs 13 residues. Germline CDR1 is SGHRS and CDR2 is YFSETQ. CDR3 residues: CASSFGLAGEQYF. CDR3 bases: TGCGCCAGCAGCTTTGGACTAGCGGGAGAGCAGTACTTC.